Given below is one T cell receptor beta chain in context. A single count supports this clone. Its antigen is currently not known. There are no base qualities to consult, and no much larger clone falls within one base. The CDR3 runs 21 residues from the cysteine to the phenylalanine. Just CDR3 DNA is preserved here, 63 bases in frame from base 1. Trimming accounts for 5 bases at V and 2 bases at J, while the number of junction bases matched to no gene is 21. CDR1 and CDR2 were assigned from the germline V gene (reference sequence) as MNHEY and SMNVEV. This entry is derived from a study of blood T cell repertoires in COVID-19 (dated by TCRdb to about 2020). The study in broad terms: The collaborator samples originated in the United States, Italy and Spain and spanned the acute and convalescent phases of COVID-19. The prospective study material was composed of cDNA or gDNA derived from T cells, B-cell-depleted T cells, or PBMCs. Deeply sampled blood TCRbeta repertoires from subjects exposed to, actively infected with, or recovered from COVID-19 were included in the dataset. The repertoires were released in a freely available public database meant as a resource for research on the immune response to SARS-CoV-2. The samples were drawn from two sources: the first 160 participants of the ongoing ImmuneRACE study, and approximately 1,300 subjects contributed by 6 global collaborators. Sample metadata almost always included a de-identified subject ID, COVID-19 status, age in years and sex. Where available, HLA class I and class II types were obtained from metadata supplied by the sample provider rather than from assay-based typing.

The immunoSEQ Assay, a bias-controlled multiplex PCR, was used to amplify TCRbeta CDR3 regions from genomic DNA. Processing in the source paper ran as follows. Nucleated cell counts per sample were estimated from amplification of reference gene primers within the assay. Sequence reads were collapsed and filtered to measure the absolute abundance of every unique TCRbeta CDR3 rearrangement. For each sample, productive Simpson clonality was calculated by taking the square root of Simpson's diversity index across productive rearrangements. TCRdb provides this immuneACCESS table in a form limited to in-frame rearrangements. Some clones are lacking; in checked studies, under half of them reflect an unresolved V gene, and why the rest are absent is not known. The V and J calls and the clone size are those of that table, but D and trimming were determined from the DNA. A total of some 93,000 clones appear in this sample, 75% to 85% of them only once. The ten largest clones add up to approximately 24% of the sample.

On the study overall, not on this receptor specifically: How much clinical and demographic metadata was included differed by source and by participant, and the metadata was provided uncurated.

The collaborating institutions used their own protocols to collect whole blood in K2EDTA tubes. Collaborator samples were shipped for TCRbeta analysis as frozen whole blood, isolated PBMCs, or DNA extracted from either sample type. This receptor was obtained from a human donor in a cohort sampled during active COVID-19. Sequencing was done on a sample of peripheral blood. The chain is encoded by TRBV27 joined to TRBJ1-4; 9 bases in the junction line up with TRBD1. The nucleotide sequence reads TGTGCCAGCAGTCACCGAACCGGGACAGGGCGGGTCGGGATTACTAATGAAAAACTGTTTTTT. It codes for CASSHRTGTGRVGITNEKLFF.